Following are 13 T cell receptor beta chains from one sample sequenced in a study of blood T cell repertoires in COVID-19. The protocol was immunoSEQ multiplex PCR, while the TCRdb copy is restricted to in-frame clones and leaves out a portion. The data show more than 400,000 clones, approximately 86% seen once. Material for sequencing was PBMCs or T cells enriched from blood (not recorded which). All receptors come from a woman between 18 and 29 years old who had recovered from COVID-19.

The chain has TRBV4-1 and TRBJ2-5; tentatively, D is TRBD2 (5 bases). Trimming stripped 4 bases from V and 2 bases from J, with 20 bases between. CDR1 is MGHRA, CDR2 YSYEKL, per germline. CDR3 length: 17 residues. The CDR3 DNA reads as TGCGCCAGCAGCCCCCTGCCCCCGGGAAGTTCACAAGAGACCCAGTACTTC. Residues: CASSPLPPGSSQETQYF.

The chain employs TRBV5-5 and TRBJ1-3; a possible D gene is TRBD1 (5 bases). The V gene lost 1 base and the J gene lost 2 bases, with 13 bases spanning the gap. The CDR3 spans 16 residues. Germline CDR1 is SGHKS and CDR2 is YYEKEE (reference sequence). CDR3 in amino acids: CASSLQEGITGNTIYF. The CDR3 coding sequence is TGTGCCAGCAGCTTGCAGGAGGGGATCACTGGAAACACCATATATTTT.

This chain uses TRBV18 with TRBJ2-7, with a possible D match to TRBD2 (5 bases). The V gene lost 0 bases and the J gene lost 2 bases, with 11 bases spanning the gap. Germline V gene data show CDR1 as KGHSH and CDR2 as LQKENI. This CDR3 has 15 residues. The chain's CDR3 is CASSPPLAGAYEQYF. CDR3 coding DNA: TGTGCCAGCTCACCACCCCTCGCCGGGGCCTACGAGCAGTACTTC.

The genes are TRBV28 and TRBJ2-7; 10 positions match TRBD1. J was trimmed by 5 bases and V by 8 bases; bases with no gene match: 3. Germline V gene data show CDR1 as MDHEN and CDR2 as SYDVKM. The CDR3 loop spans 12 amino acids. The CDR3: CASGTGANEQYF. The CDR3 bases are TGTGCCAGCGGGACAGGGGCCAACGAGCAGTACTTC.

This chain joins TRBV6-4 and TRBJ1-1, with D maybe TRBD1 (6 bases). Germline V gives CDR1 MRHNA, CDR2 SNTAGT. The CDR3 totals 13 residues. V lost 3 bases and J lost 1, with 6 bases in between. CDR3 sequence reads: CASSEDRNTEAFF. Here the CDR3 DNA reads TGTGCCAGCAGTGAGGACAGGAACACTGAAGCTTTCTTT.

The J gene is TRBJ1-2, the V gene TRBV2; D gene ambiguous. V was cut by 2 bases and J by 8 bases, with 12 bases left in between. The length of the CDR3 is 13 residues. Germline CDR1 is SNHLY and CDR2 is FYNNEI. Here the CDR3 reads CASSERLQKGYTF. The CDR3 bases are TGTGCCAGCAGTGAAAGACTCCAGAAGGGCTACACCTTC.

The rearrangement joins TRBV12-3 or TRBV12-4 to TRBJ2-4; D remains ambiguous. The CDR3 length is 12 residues. V lost 5 bases, J lost 2 bases, and 4 bases lay in between. The CDR3 bases are TGTGCCAGCAGTATATCCAAAAACATTCAGTACTTC. Its protein is CASSISKNIQYF.

The chain is built from TRBV12-3 or TRBV12-4 and TRBJ1-5; 7 bases map to TRBD1. The CDR3 sequence is 13 residues long. J was trimmed by 4 bases and V by 6 bases; bases with no gene match: 3. The CDR3 loop is CASSMTGNQPQHF. The CDR3 DNA reads TGTGCCAGCAGCATGACAGGGAATCAGCCCCAGCATTTT.

The chain has TRBV20-1 and TRBJ2-3, with 12 bases that match TRBD1. Germline V gene sequence: CDR1 DFQATT, CDR2 SNEGSKA (reference sequence). Germline trimming cut 3 bases from V and 6 bases from J; bases unmatched to any gene: 7. CDR3 length equals 15 residues. The CDR3 here is CSASSGTGGVDTQYF. As DNA, the CDR3 is TGCAGTGCTAGTTCCGGGACAGGGGGCGTTGATACGCAGTATTTT.

The rearrangement uses TRBV15 and TRBJ2-2; perhaps TRBD2 as D (6 bases). The CDR3 is made up of 16 amino acids. Germline V gene lookup returns CDR1 LNHNV and CDR2 YYDKDF (reference sequence). V gave up 1 base and J gave up 3 bases, with 12 bases separating them. This CDR3 is CATSRGRGADTGELFF. The CDR3 DNA reads as TGTGCCACCAGCAGAGGGAGGGGAGCGGACACCGGGGAGCTGTTTTTT.

CDR3: CAFLQETQYF. The CDR3 bases are TGTGCTTTCCTCCAAGAGACCCAGTACTTC. The chain employs TRBV30 and TRBJ2-5; D is undetermined. The CDR3 loop spans 10 amino acids. Germline V gene sequence: CDR1 GTSNPN, CDR2 SVGIG (reference sequence).

V usage is TRBV20-1 and J usage is TRBJ2-7; a possible D gene is TRBD2 (5 bases). This CDR3 spans 12 amino acids. The germline V and J ends were trimmed by 3 bases and 4 bases, with 10 bases remaining between them. CDR1 DFQATT and CDR2 SNEGSKA come from the germline V gene (reference sequence). The CDR3 spells CSASFRGYEQYF. The DNA of the CDR3 is TGCAGTGCTAGTTTCCGGGGATACGAGCAGTACTTC.

The V and J genes are TRBV11-2 and TRBJ2-3, with 7 positions matching TRBD2. Trimming took 7 bases from V and 1 from J; bases not matched to a gene: 11. This CDR3 comprises 16 residues. Per the germline V gene, CDR1 is SGHAT and CDR2 is FQNNGV. CDR3 in amino acids: CASTRRGDFRTDTQYF. Written as DNA, the CDR3 is TGTGCCAGCACCCGACGGGGGGACTTCCGCACAGATACGCAGTATTTT.